This T cell receptor (beta chain) was profiled in a study of CD8 T cells in Susac syndrome. Trimming took 2 bases from V and 4 from J; bases not matched to a gene: 6. CDR3 length: 15 residues. In blood CD8+ and CD4+ T cells, TCR beta underwent sequencing. Healthy donors acted as controls, with matching for age and sex. Reverse transcription used roughly 0.5 to 1 ug RNA and random hexamers. The method of amplification for TCR beta CDR3 was immunoSEQ multiplex PCR, covering 54 Vbeta and 13 Jbeta. One entry per CDR3 protein, called by TCRdb with MiXCR from the immunoSEQ multiplex PCR reads. The top ten clones hold just under 0.2% of a sample with some 60,000 distinct CDR3 sequences, about 92% of them seen once. General study findings and limits: The study conceded that its TCR sequencing and HLA analysis involved relatively few individuals.

About this clonotype itself: Its cognate antigen is unknown.

This sequence was found in a human donor in good health. The source material was CD8+ T cells from PBMCs. J is TRBJ1-1 and V is TRBV23-1; 8 bases are a match to TRBD1. TRBV23-1 is treated as an ORF (open reading frame) with a function not yet certain. CDR3 sequence reads: CASSQMRTGRTEAFF. Here the CDR3 DNA reads TGCGCCAGCAGTCAAATGAGGACAGGGCGCACTGAAGCTTTCTTT.